Listed here are 30 T cell receptor beta chains from one sample, sequenced in a study of blood T cell repertoires in COVID-19. The assay was immunoSEQ multiplex PCR, and TCRdb's table has in-frame clones only and misses some. The top ten clones hold around 5.9% of a sample with 250,000 to 350,000 clones, nearly 90% of them seen once. Sequenced material: PBMCs or T cells enriched from blood (not recorded which). The receptors come from a woman aged 25 to 39 who had recovered from COVID-19.

The CDR3 spells CASSLAGTTAYEQYF. DNA of the CDR3: TGTGCCAGCAGCTTAGCCGGGACTACCGCCTACGAGCAGTACTTC. The genes are TRBV11-2 and TRBJ2-7, with 7 positions matching TRBD2. This CDR3 spans 15 amino acids. CDR1 is SGHAT, CDR2 FQNNGV, per germline. The V segment lost 1 base and the J segment 2 bases; nucleotides outside the gene matches: 5. The complete variable domain, with remaining parts taken from reference TRBV11-2 and TRBJ2-7, reads EAGVAQSPRYKIIEKRQSVAFWCNPISGHATLYWYQQILGQGPKLLIQFQNNGVVDDSQLPKDRFSAERLKGVDSTLKIQPAKLEDSAVYLCASSLAGTTAYEQYFGPGTRLTVT.

The CDR3 spells CASRRQAPEVKLFF. The CDR3 bases are TGTGCCAGCAGGAGACAGGCACCCGAGGTGAAACTGTTTTTT. The J gene is TRBJ1-4, the V gene TRBV2; TRBD1 might be the D (6 bases). Germline V lookup: CDR1 SNHLY, CDR2 FYNNEI. The CDR3 covers 14 residues. V was clipped by 6 bases and J by 11 bases, with 19 bases between them. The full variable domain, rest sourced from reference TRBV2 and TRBJ1-4, is EPEVTQTPSHQVTQMGQEVILRCVPISNHLYFYWYRQILGQKVEFLVSFYNNEISEKSEIFDDQFSVERPDGSNFTLKIRSTKLEDSAMYFCASRRQAPEVKLFFGSGTQLSVL.

The CDR3, as DNA: TGTGCCAGCAGCGGATTATCCGGACAGGGGAACACTGAAGCTTTCTTT. This sequence encodes CASSGLSGQGNTEAFF. The chain employs TRBV9 and TRBJ1-1, with 8 bases aligning to TRBD1. The CDR3 extends over 16 amino acids. CDR1 and CDR2 (germline): SGDLS, YYNGEE. Trimming removed 3 bases from V and 1 base from J; junction bases left unmatched: 8.

This rearrangement joins TRBV12-3 or TRBV12-4 to TRBJ1-1; tentatively, D is TRBD1 (6 bases). V lost 6 bases, J lost 6 bases, and 14 bases lay in between. This CDR3 contains 13 residues. CDR3: CASREQGWAEAFF. The CDR3 nucleotides are TGTGCCAGCAGAGAACAGGGATGGGCTGAAGCTTTCTTT.

This clone was recorded a few times. The DNA for the CDR3 is TGTGCCAGCACGGGACAGGGGGCGGTTGAGCAGTACTTC. Protein product: CASTGQGAVEQYF. The chain joins TRBV12-3 or TRBV12-4 to TRBJ2-7, with TRBD1 matching over 12 bases. Unmatched junction bases numbered 5, after V lost 7 bases and J lost 7 bases. The CDR3 has 13 amino acids.

The rearrangement joins TRBV9 to TRBJ1-2; D gene ambiguous. CDR1 is SGDLS and CDR2 is YYNGEE in the germline V gene. CDR3 length: 15 amino acids. V lost 4 bases, J lost 0 bases, and 13 bases lay in between. The CDR3 region has the DNA TGTGCCAGCAGCCCCCGTAGGAGCGCTAACTATGGCTACACCTTC. Protein: CASSPRRSANYGYTF.

J is TRBJ1-5 and V is TRBV4-1; D is possibly TRBD1 (6 bases). The germline gives CDR1 MGHRA, CDR2 YSYEKL. The CDR3 length is 16 residues. V shed 0 bases and J shed 3 bases, with 12 bases lying between them. CDR3 nucleotides: TGCGCCAGCAGCCAAGAAGGATCAGGGGTCAATCAGCCCCAGCATTTT. It translates to CASSQEGSGVNQPQHF.

The chain is built from TRBV9 and TRBJ2-7; TRBD2 matches at 9 bases. CDR1 and CDR2 from the germline V gene are SGDLS and YYNGEE. The CDR3 has 15 amino acids. The ends lost 3 bases at V and 3 bases at J; junction bases unmatched: 7. The CDR3 sequence: CASSGESGGIYEQYF. CDR3 nucleotide sequence: TGTGCCAGCAGCGGAGAAAGCGGGGGGATCTACGAGCAGTACTTC.

The chain recombines TRBV30 with TRBJ1-5; 10 bases are a match to TRBD1. Germline loops: CDR1 GTSNPN, CDR2 SVGIG (reference sequence). The J segment lost 11 bases and the V segment lost 3 bases, leaving 13 bases of the junction unmatched. The CDR3 runs to 15 residues. The CDR3 loop is CAWSHGTGAFLSQHF. Here the CDR3 DNA reads TGTGCCTGGAGCCATGGGACAGGGGCCTTCTTGTCCCAGCATTTT.

V and J are TRBV6-1 and TRBJ2-7; possible D gene TRBD2, 6 bases. Germline V gives CDR1 MNHNS, CDR2 SASEGT. The CDR3 totals 12 residues. Deletions cut 0 bases from V and 8 bases from J, with 8 bases between. The CDR3 region is CASSEAEGQQYF. The DNA of the CDR3 is TGTGCCAGCAGTGAAGCGGAGGGCCAGCAGTACTTC.

V is TRBV12-3 or TRBV12-4 and J is TRBJ1-3; TRBD1 might be the D (5 bases). V was clipped by 6 bases and J by 4 bases, with 10 bases between them. CDR3 length equals 13 residues. The CDR3 loop is CASSPRAGNTIYF. DNA of the CDR3: TGTGCCAGCAGCCCCAGGGCCGGAAACACCATATATTTT.

The chain recombines TRBV7-9 with TRBJ2-5; 8 positions agree with TRBD2. V lost 3 bases to trimming and J lost 5 bases; unmatched junction nucleotides: 11. Per the germline V gene, CDR1 is SEHNR and CDR2 is FQNEAQ (reference sequence). This CDR3 has 16 amino acids. The CDR3 nucleotides are TGTGCCAGCAGCTTCGATCGCGGGGGGCGAGAGGAGACCCAGTACTTC. It translates to CASSFDRGGREETQYF. Complete variable domain (other parts from reference TRBV7-9 and TRBJ2-5): DTGVSQNPRHKITKRGQNVTFRCDPISEHNRLYWYRQTLGQGPEFLTYFQNEAQLEKSRLLSDRFSAERPKGSFSTLEIQRTEQGDSAMYLCASSFDRGGREETQYFGPGTRLLVL.

The chain couples TRBV9 to TRBJ1-2; TRBD1 is a possible D gene (5 bases). The CDR3 runs to 13 residues. V lost 3 bases to trimming and J lost 6 bases, with 12 bases between them. Germline lookup yields CDR1 SGDLS and CDR2 YYNGEE. As DNA, the CDR3 is TGTGCCAGCAGCGAGGGACTTCACCATGGCTACACCTTC. As protein: CASSEGLHHGYTF.

The chain couples TRBV30 to TRBJ1-1, with 10 bases matching TRBD1. Germline CDR1 reads GTSNPN; CDR2 reads SVGIG (reference sequence). Losses at the gene ends were 3 bases for V and 6 bases for J; bases not matched to a gene: 7. The CDR3 has 14 amino acids. CDR3 nucleotide sequence: TGTGCCTGGAGGCCTCCGGGACAGGGGTCTGAAGCTTTCTTT. Translated, it gives CAWRPPGQGSEAFF.

The V and J genes are TRBV9 and TRBJ2-1; 11 bases fit TRBD2. Germline V CDR1 and CDR2: SGDLS, YYNGEE. The V and J ends lost 4 bases and 3 bases, in that order; junction bases with no gene match: 6. This CDR3 comprises 16 residues. CDR3 nucleotides: TGTGCCAGCAGCCCCCGACTAGCGGGGAGCTACAATGAGCAGTTCTTC. It codes for CASSPRLAGSYNEQFF.

The chain couples TRBV4-1 to TRBJ2-1; TRBD2 agrees at 7 bases. CDR3 length: 15 amino acids. After removal of 0 bases from V and 6 bases from J, the junction contained 5 bases not matched to a gene. Germline V CDR1 and CDR2: MGHRA, YSYEKL. The CDR3 nucleotides are TGCGCCAGCAGCCAAGAGGCTAGCGGAGGCAATGAGCAGTTCTTC. Residues: CASSQEASGGNEQFF.

This chain links TRBV9 with TRBJ1-2, with unresolved D. V lost 2 bases, J lost 5 bases, and 10 bases lay in between. Per germline, CDR1 SGDLS and CDR2 YYNGEE. The CDR3 runs 13 residues. The CDR3 is CASSVALTYGYTF. For the CDR3, the DNA is TGTGCCAGCAGCGTTGCTTTGACTTATGGCTACACCTTC.

This chain links TRBV7-3 with TRBJ2-3, with D perhaps TRBD1 (5 bases). The CDR3 has 14 residues. Trimming pared 2 bases from V and 5 bases from J, leaving 11 bases between. The germline V gene encodes CDR1 SGHTA and CDR2 FQGTGA. The CDR3 bases are TGTGCCAGCAGCTTACAGGGTGTCGGAGATACGCAGTATTTT. Translated, it gives CASSLQGVGDTQYF.

This clone was seen just once. The rearrangement links TRBV2 to TRBJ1-2; TRBD1 matches 7 bases. Trimming at V came to 5 bases and at J to 8 bases, leaving 11 bases not matched to a gene. CDR3 length equals 14 residues. Germline values: CDR1 SNHLY, CDR2 FYNNEI. The CDR3 loop reads CASSSRQGKGGYTF. In DNA form, the CDR3 reads TGTGCCAGCAGTTCCCGACAGGGAAAAGGCGGCTACACCTTC.

The chain has TRBV6-1 and TRBJ1-1; D not resolved. The CDR3 sequence is 11 residues long. V gave up 0 bases and J gave up 7 bases, with 3 bases separating them. In germline, CDR1 is MNHNS, CDR2 SASEGT. CDR3 residues: CASSEAIEAFF. In DNA form, the CDR3 reads TGTGCCAGCAGTGAAGCTATTGAAGCTTTCTTT.

The chain combines TRBV19 with TRBJ1-1; TRBD1 matches at 9 bases. From germline, CDR1 is LNHDA and CDR2 SQIVND (reference sequence). The trim removed 3 bases at V and 1 base at J, leaving 9 bases unmatched. The CDR3 is made up of 17 amino acids. The CDR3 sequence is CASSMGQGFGTNTEAFF. CDR3 coding DNA: TGTGCCAGTAGTATGGGACAGGGTTTTGGAACGAACACTGAAGCTTTCTTT.

The rearrangement links TRBV7-2 to TRBJ1-3, with D hard to call. The V gene's germline CDR1 is SGHTA and CDR2 FQGNSA. The germline V and J ends were trimmed by 1 base and 0 bases, with 7 bases remaining between them. CDR3 length: 15 residues. For the CDR3, the DNA is TGTGCCAGCAGCTTAGACCTGAGCTCTGGAAACACCATATATTTT. This sequence encodes CASSLDLSSGNTIYF.

This clone was seen once. The chain carries TRBV19 and TRBJ1-4; D might be TRBD1 (6 bases). Trimming shortened V by 6 bases and J by 3 bases, and 8 bases separated the two germline ends. The CDR3 contains 13 residues. Germline CDR1 and CDR2: LNHDA and SQIVND (reference sequence). For the CDR3, the DNA is TGTGCCAGTAGCGGGACACCTAATGAAAAACTGTTTTTT. It codes for CASSGTPNEKLFF.

The rearrangement joins TRBV19 to TRBJ2-1; 11 bases are shared with TRBD1. CDR3 size: 18 residues. V dropped 5 bases and J dropped 6; count of bases not matched to a gene: 15. Germline V gene sequence: CDR1 LNHDA, CDR2 SQIVND (reference sequence). CDR3 sequence: CASSPGTGGSTLGNEQFF. Here the CDR3 DNA reads TGTGCCAGTAGTCCCGGGACAGGGGGGAGCACCCTTGGCAATGAGCAGTTCTTC. Looking up the rest from reference TRBV19 and TRBJ2-1 gives the full variable domain: DGGITQSPKYLFRKEGQNVTLSCEQNLNHDAMYWYRQDPGQGLRLIYYSQIVNDFQKGDIAEGYSVSREKKESFPLTVTSAQKNPTAFYLCASSPGTGGSTLGNEQFFGPGTRLTVL.

V and J are TRBV24-1 and TRBJ1-5; D is undetermined. Between the trimmed V and J ends, which lost 3 bases and 6 bases, there was a span of 11 bases. The CDR3 consists of 14 residues. Per the germline V gene, CDR1 is KGHDR and CDR2 is SFDVKD. For the CDR3, the DNA is TGTGCCACCAGTGATGGCGGGTTTGGTCAGCCCCAGCATTTT. It encodes CATSDGGFGQPQHF.

V and J are TRBV6-6 and TRBJ1-6; 10 positions agree with TRBD1. Trimming took 7 bases from V and 10 from J; bases not matched to a gene: 7. This CDR3 has 14 residues. The germline CDR1 and CDR2 sequences are MNHNY and SVGAGI (reference sequence). The CDR3 sequence is CASTDRGSGSPLHF. The CDR3 DNA sequence: TGTGCCAGCACGGACAGGGGGTCGGGGTCACCCCTCCACTTT.

This rearrangement joins TRBV4-1 to TRBJ2-1, with 14 bases lining up with TRBD2. V trimming: 3 bases; J trimming: 6 bases; junction bases outside the gene matches: 10. The CDR3 covers 18 residues. Per germline, CDR1 MGHRA and CDR2 YSYEKL. The DNA of the CDR3 is TGCGCCAGCAGCCAGTGGACTAGCGGGGGGACGGGATTCAATGAGCAGTTCTTC. Protein: CASSQWTSGGTGFNEQFF.

This clone was counted a single time. The rearrangement uses TRBV30 and TRBJ1-3; TRBD1 matches 8 bases. The junction had 7 bases not matched to a gene; V was cut back by 6 bases and J by 0 bases. CDR3 length equals 15 residues. In germline, CDR1 is GTSNPN, CDR2 SVGIG (reference sequence). CDR3: CACSRDRTSGNTIYF. The CDR3 nucleotides read TGTGCCTGTTCCCGGGACAGGACCTCTGGAAACACCATATATTTT.

V usage is TRBV5-5 and J usage is TRBJ2-2, with D perhaps matching TRBD2 (5 bases). The CDR3 contains 18 residues. The V end lost 3 bases, the J end lost 0 bases, and 18 bases lay between the germline ends. Germline V lookup: CDR1 SGHKS, CDR2 YYEKEE (reference sequence). DNA of the CDR3: TGTGCCAGCAGCTGGACCCACAGCGGTGCGGCGAACACCGGGGAGCTGTTTTTT. Translated: CASSWTHSGAANTGELFF.

The V and J genes are TRBV7-2 and TRBJ1-1; 9 bases match TRBD1. Germline CDR1 SGHTA, CDR2 FQGNSA. The junction had 9 bases not matched to a gene; V was cut back by 6 bases and J by 4 bases. This CDR3 comprises 15 residues. CDR3 nucleotides: TGTGCCAGCAGACCCCACAGGGGGCAGGGCACTGAAGCTTTCTTT. Amino acid sequence: CASRPHRGQGTEAFF.